The next 19 T cell receptor beta chains were all read from a single sample in a study of identical twins. TCRdb reprocessed the 5' RACE reads with MiXCR, giving one entry per CDR3 protein. The sample has approximately 220,000 distinct CDR3 sequences, 7.5% seen once. These data are also associated with another study on yellow fever vaccine responses in identical twins.

Sequenced material: memory (CD45RO+) T cells sorted from blood. The receptors shown here come from a woman aged 18 to 35 in good health.

This clonotype has just a few counts. V usage is TRBV20-1 and J usage is TRBJ2-7; 14 bases map to TRBD2. The V gene's germline CDR1 is DFQATT and CDR2 SNEGSKA (reference sequence). Trimming took 2 bases from V and 4 from J; bases not matched to a gene: 13. This CDR3 has 18 residues. In DNA, the CDR3 is TGCAGTGCTAGAATGATCCCGACTAGCGGGGGGGCCTTTTACGAGCAGTACTTC. This encodes CSARMIPTSGGAFYEQYF.

The CDR3 nucleotides are TGTGCCAGCAGTTTAGGGACTACCCTTTTGGGGGAGCTGTTTTTT. Residues: CASSLGTTLLGELFF. The genes are TRBV12-3 or TRBV12-4 and TRBJ2-2; D may be TRBD2 (6 bases). This CDR3 has 15 residues. The V end lost 1 base, the J end lost 8 bases, and 14 bases lay between the germline ends.

This clonotype came up many times. V and J are TRBV29-1 and TRBJ1-2; no clear D. This CDR3 contains 11 residues. CDR1 SQVTM and CDR2 ANQGSEA come from the germline V gene. Trimming stripped 4 bases from V and 8 bases from J, with 11 bases between. The CDR3 spells CSVGGVEGYTF. CDR3 bases: TGCAGCGTTGGAGGTGTGGAAGGCTACACCTTC.

This clonotype showed up many times. This chain links TRBV7-2 with TRBJ2-2; the match to TRBD2 covers 9 bases. The V gene end was trimmed by 2 bases and the J gene end by 4 bases; junction bases not matched to a gene: 5. Germline CDR1 SGHTA, CDR2 FQGNSA. This CDR3 has 16 amino acids. The DNA of the CDR3 is TGTGCCAGCAGCTTATCTAGCGGGACATCCACCGGGGAGCTGTTTTTT. Its protein is CASSLSSGTSTGELFF.

This sequence joins TRBV5-4 and TRBJ2-7, with 7 bases aligning to TRBD1. CDR1 is SGHNT and CDR2 is YYREEE in the germline V gene (reference sequence). V lost 5 bases and J lost 4; bases outside the gene matches: 12. The CDR3 length is 15 residues. The CDR3 region is CASSFDREIKYEQYF. In DNA, the CDR3 is TGTGCCAGCAGTTTTGACAGGGAGATTAAATACGAGCAGTACTTC.

This clonotype showed up just a few times. V and J are TRBV15 and TRBJ2-1; no firm D call. In germline, CDR1 is LNHNV, CDR2 YYDKDF (reference sequence). The CDR3 spans 14 residues. Between the trimmed V and J ends, which lost 1 base and 8 bases, there was a span of 12 bases. CDR3 sequence (DNA): TGTGCCACCAGCAGAGGAGGCAGTTCGGATGAGCAGTTCTTC. As protein: CATSRGGSSDEQFF.

The sample holds a few counts of this clonotype. J is TRBJ1-2 and V is TRBV4-2, with 9 bases matching TRBD1. The CDR3 has 18 residues. Germline V lookup: CDR1 LGHNA, CDR2 YNFKEQ. The V segment lost 4 bases and the J segment 2 bases; nucleotides outside the gene matches: 14. CDR3 sequence (DNA): TGTGCCAGCAGCCCTCTCCCCGGGGACAGGGCCATAAACTATGGCTACACCTTC. This sequence encodes CASSPLPGDRAINYGYTF.

This clonotype was recorded many times. The chain carries TRBV4-2 and TRBJ1-4; unclear D gene. The CDR3 spans 12 residues. Germline CDR1 reads LGHNA; CDR2 reads YNFKEQ. V lost 4 bases, J lost 7 bases, and 7 bases lay in between. The CDR3 nucleotides read TGTGCCAGCAGCCGTTCAGGTGAAAAACTGTTTTTT. It encodes CASSRSGEKLFF.

CDR3 nucleotides: TGTGCCACCAGTGCCCAGGGCACCCTCACAGATACGCAGTATTTT. Translated, it gives CATSAQGTLTDTQYF. The chain has TRBV24-1 and TRBJ2-3; a possible D gene is TRBD1 (5 bases). Per germline, CDR1 KGHDR and CDR2 SFDVKD. This CDR3 spans 15 amino acids. Trimming removed 5 bases at V and 2 bases at J, with 13 bases between.

This clonotype came up a few times. The gene calls are TRBV12-3 or TRBV12-4 and TRBJ2-3; D not resolved. With 3 bases removed from V and 3 bases from J, the gap between germline ends came to 7 bases. This CDR3 has 13 amino acids. CDR3 DNA: TGTGCCAGCAGTTTGAGAGATACAGATACGCAGTATTTT. Residues: CASSLRDTDTQYF.

This clonotype was seen many times. The V gene is TRBV5-8, the J gene TRBJ2-5; D unresolved. The CDR3 is 14 residues long. V was clipped by 0 bases and J by 5 bases, with 11 bases between them. Germline CDR1 reads SGHTS; CDR2 reads YDEGEE. CDR3 in amino acids: CASSLEGYRETQYF. In DNA form, the CDR3 reads TGTGCCAGCAGCTTGGAAGGGTACCGGGAGACCCAGTACTTC.

Only a few counts were recorded for this clonotype. The chain joins TRBV6-2 or TRBV6-3 to TRBJ2-4, with 12 bases matching TRBD1. Losses at the gene ends were 2 bases for V and 3 bases for J; bases not matched to a gene: 5. The CDR3 totals 17 residues. Germline V lookup: CDR1 MNHEY, CDR2 SVGEGT. In nucleotides, the CDR3 is TGTGCCAGCAGTTACCGGGACAGGGGGCGCGGCAAAAACATTCAGTACTTC. Amino acid sequence: CASSYRDRGRGKNIQYF.

Ten or more counts support this clonotype. The V and J genes are TRBV28 and TRBJ2-1; 12 positions match TRBD2. From germline, CDR1 is MDHEN and CDR2 SYDVKM. After removal of 5 bases from V and 7 bases from J, the junction contained 3 bases not matched to a gene. This CDR3 region has 14 residues. The CDR3 loop reads CASSLTSGSNEQFF. CDR3 nucleotide sequence: TGTGCCAGCAGTCTGACTAGCGGGAGTAATGAGCAGTTCTTC.

J is TRBJ2-1 and V is TRBV6-4; 13 bases map to TRBD2. The CDR3 length is 15 residues. Germline assignment: CDR1 MRHNA and CDR2 SNTAGT. Losses at the gene ends were 6 bases for V and 1 base for J; bases not matched to a gene: 0. The CDR3 loop is CASRTSGGSYNEQFF. CDR3 nucleotide sequence: TGTGCCAGCAGGACTAGCGGGGGGTCCTACAATGAGCAGTTCTTC.

J is TRBJ2-5 and V is TRBV20-1, with 13 bases that match TRBD2. J lost 0 bases, V lost 0 bases, and 10 bases had no gene match. Germline CDR1 reads DFQATT; CDR2 reads SNEGSKA (reference sequence). The CDR3 extends over 19 amino acids. CDR3 residues: CSAREIPGTSGEYQETQYF. CDR3 DNA: TGCAGTGCTAGAGAAATTCCGGGGACTAGCGGGGAGTACCAAGAGACCCAGTACTTC.

The chain is built from TRBV30 and TRBJ2-2; D possibly corresponds to TRBD2 (6 bases). With 8 bases removed from V and 7 bases from J, the gap between germline ends came to 11 bases. Per germline, CDR1 GTSNPN and CDR2 SVGIG (reference sequence). This CDR3 has 11 amino acids. The CDR3 nucleotides read TGTGCCGGAAGGGGAGGCGGGGAGCTGTTTTTT. Translating it yields CAGRGGGELFF. Supplemented by reference TRBV30 and TRBJ2-2, the full variable domain reads SQTIHQWPATLVQPVGSPLSLECTVEGTSNPNLYWYRQAAGRGLQLLFYSVGIGQISSEVPQNLSASRPQDRQFILSSKKLLLSDSGFYLCAGRGGGELFFGEGSRLTVL.

This clonotype has ten or more counts. This chain connects TRBV12-3 or TRBV12-4 to TRBJ1-2; D unresolved. V was trimmed by 5 bases and J by 5 bases, leaving 9 bases between them. This CDR3 contains 12 residues. CDR3 sequence: CASSERGYGYTF. CDR3 DNA sequence: TGTGCCAGCAGTGAAAGAGGGTATGGCTACACCTTC.

This clonotype was counted only a few times. The chain is built from TRBV20-1 and TRBJ1-6; D might be TRBD1 (6 bases). The V and J ends lost 6 bases and 2 bases respectively, with 17 bases between them. From germline, CDR1 is DFQATT and CDR2 SNEGSKA (reference sequence). The CDR3 consists of 16 residues. The CDR3 DNA sequence: TGCAGTGCAGATTCGTGGGGGGCGACCTATAATTCACCCCTCCACTTT. Translating it yields CSADSWGATYNSPLHF.

This chain's CDR3 is CATSRLAGTGEEKLFF. The CDR3 nucleotides are TGTGCCACCAGCAGGCTAGCCGGGACAGGCGAAGAAAAACTGTTTTTT. V and J are TRBV15 and TRBJ1-4; TRBD1 matches 8 bases. Germline values: CDR1 LNHNV, CDR2 YYDKDF (reference sequence). The CDR3 sequence is 16 residues long. With 3 bases clipped from V and 8 bases from J, the junction kept 11 bases outside the gene matches.